The 10 T cell receptor beta chains below all came from one sample that was sequenced in a study of PD-L1 blockade in urothelial cancer. Time point specified: pretreatment peripheral blood. Some clones are missing from TCRdb's copy, which holds only in-frame ones; the method was immunoSEQ multiplex PCR. The sample carries approximately 90,000 clones, about 84% recorded once. Specimen: PBMCs, collected around atezolizumab (anti-PD-L1) treatment. These receptors all stem from a man aged 55 to 70 with urothelial cancer.

The chain uses TRBV27 and TRBJ2-7; unclear D gene. Germline V CDR1 and CDR2: MNHEY, SMNVEV (reference sequence). The CDR3 has 13 amino acids. Trimming pared 3 bases from V and 5 bases from J, leaving 11 bases between. The CDR3 coding sequence is TGTGCCAGCAGTTTCCACCCCCGGGACGAGCAGTACTTC. Translation gives CASSFHPRDEQYF.

V usage is TRBV6-1 and J usage is TRBJ2-7; D is ambiguous. CDR1 and CDR2 (germline): MNHNS, SASEGT. Trimming removed 6 bases from V and 3 bases from J, with 9 bases in between. The CDR3 totals 12 residues. The CDR3 coding sequence is TGTGCCAGCAGAGGAGATAACTACGAGCAGTACTTC. Residues: CASRGDNYEQYF.

This chain uses TRBV19 with TRBJ2-4, with 7 bases identical to TRBD2. Germline V gives CDR1 LNHDA, CDR2 SQIVND (reference sequence). The ends lost 7 bases at V and 8 bases at J; junction bases unmatched: 8. The CDR3 contains 13 residues. The CDR3 is CASTEGGVDIQYF. In nucleotides, the CDR3 is TGTGCCAGTACAGAGGGAGGGGTGGACATTCAGTACTTC.

The CDR3: CAISESHTGEDGELFF. CDR3 coding DNA: TGTGCCATCAGTGAGTCGCACACCGGGGAGGACGGGGAGCTGTTTTTT. This sequence joins TRBV10-3 and TRBJ2-2; tentative D call: TRBD2 (6 bases). This CDR3 region has 16 residues. The V and J ends lost 0 bases and 7 bases respectively, with 15 bases between them. CDR1 is ENHRY and CDR2 is SYGVKD in the germline V gene.

This sequence joins TRBV5-1 and TRBJ1-6; 9 bases line up with TRBD1. CDR3 length equals 16 residues. Germline V gives CDR1 SGHRS, CDR2 YFSETQ. V shed 4 bases, J shed 8 bases, and the junction held 10 bases outside the gene matches. CDR3: CASSPPGQGTDSPLHF. The CDR3 DNA sequence: TGCGCCAGCAGCCCTCCGGGACAGGGTACCGATTCACCCCTCCACTTT.

The CDR3 loop is CASSLETSGSNTIYF. CDR3 DNA sequence: TGTGCCAGCAGCTTGGAAACTTCGGGGTCCAACACCATATATTTT. The chain recombines TRBV5-6 with TRBJ1-3; D gene ambiguous. From germline, CDR1 is SGHDT and CDR2 YYEEEE. CDR3 length equals 15 residues. V lost 0 bases to trimming and J lost 7 bases, with 14 bases between them.

This chain connects TRBV5-6 to TRBJ1-2; D perhaps matches TRBD1 (5 bases). In germline, CDR1 is SGHDT, CDR2 YYEEEE. The CDR3 has 13 amino acids. Trimming took 2 bases from V and 4 from J, leaving 9 bases between them. The CDR3 loop reads CASSFSGAYGYTF. CDR3 in DNA: TGTGCCAGCAGCTTCTCTGGGGCCTATGGCTACACCTTC.

This chain uses TRBV6-6 with TRBJ2-5; a possible D gene is TRBD2 (7 bases). CDR1 and CDR2 from the germline V gene are MNHNY and SVGAGI (reference sequence). This CDR3 contains 13 residues. The V gene lost 6 bases and the J gene lost 4 bases, with 12 bases spanning the gap. CDR3 loop: CASSEGGRETQYF. The CDR3, as DNA: TGTGCCAGCAGCGAGGGGGGGCGAGAGACCCAGTACTTC.

The chain combines TRBV5-1 with TRBJ2-3, with 13 bases that match TRBD2. Germline values: CDR1 SGHRS, CDR2 YFSETQ. The CDR3 is made up of 16 amino acids. Trimming at V came to 4 bases and at J to 2 bases, leaving 4 bases not matched to a gene. The CDR3 bases are TGCGCCAGCAGCCCGGGACTAGCGGGGATCACAGATACGCAGTATTTT. It specifies CASSPGLAGITDTQYF.

This sequence joins TRBV30 and TRBJ2-7; no clear D. Germline loops: CDR1 GTSNPN, CDR2 SVGIG (reference sequence). V was pared by 0 bases and J by 0 bases, with 6 bases between. This CDR3 contains 13 residues. The CDR3 coding sequence is TGTGCCTGGAGTGTTGGCGGCTCCTACGAGCAGTACTTC. Its protein product is CAWSVGGSYEQYF.